Listed here are 27 T cell receptor beta chains from one sample, sequenced in a study of T cells in narcolepsy. Clones were sequenced by immunoSEQ multiplex PCR, and TCRdb holds only the in-frame ones, with some missing. The table lists tens of thousands of clones, just over 60% of them singletons. Sequencing was carried out using memory (CD45RA-) CD4+ T cells from blood. The receptors originated from a human donor in good health.

This clone was counted a single time. The chain uses TRBV5-5 and TRBJ2-3, with a possible D match to TRBD1 (5 bases). Germline assignment: CDR1 SGHKS and CDR2 YYEKEE (reference sequence). V was clipped by 4 bases and J by 4 bases, with 10 bases between them. This CDR3 is 13 amino acids long. The CDR3 is CASSPLGADTQYF. The CDR3 nucleotides are TGTGCCAGCAGCCCCCTAGGGGCAGATACGCAGTATTTT.

The rearrangement links TRBV7-9 to TRBJ2-3; 11 bases are a match to TRBD2. V was pared by 5 bases and J by 2 bases, with 6 bases of the junction left unmatched. The CDR3 contains 16 residues. From germline, CDR1 is SEHNR and CDR2 FQNEAQ (reference sequence). The CDR3 loop is CASSPGTSGHTDTQYF. CDR3 DNA: TGTGCCAGCAGCCCCGGGACTAGCGGCCACACAGATACGCAGTATTTT.

The chain combines TRBV2 with TRBJ1-2, with D uncertain. Trimming removed 0 bases at V and 0 bases at J, with 5 bases between. The CDR3 is made up of 14 amino acids. The germline CDR1 and CDR2 sequences are SNHLY and FYNNEI. The CDR3 DNA is TGTGCCAGCAGTGAAGCAGTAGCTAACTATGGCTACACCTTC. Its protein product is CASSEAVANYGYTF.

This chain uses TRBV7-2 with TRBJ1-5, with no clear D. Germline CDR1 reads SGHTA; CDR2 reads FQGNSA. The CDR3 is made up of 15 amino acids. Trimming shortened V by 2 bases and J by 0 bases, and 8 bases separated the two germline ends. The CDR3, as DNA: TGTGCCAGCAGCTTATACGGAGATAGCAATCAGCCCCAGCATTTT. Its protein product is CASSLYGDSNQPQHF.

CDR3 sequence (DNA): TGTGCCAGCAGGGCACAGGGACAGCAAGAGACCCAGTACTTC. Amino acid sequence: CASRAQGQQETQYF. The V and J genes are TRBV2 and TRBJ2-5, with 7 bases identical to TRBD1. The trim removed 6 bases at V and 2 bases at J, leaving 6 bases unmatched. The CDR3 runs 14 residues. Germline values: CDR1 SNHLY, CDR2 FYNNEI.

The chain combines TRBV15 with TRBJ1-4, with TRBD1 matching over 10 bases. Looked up from germline, CDR1 is LNHNV and CDR2 is YYDKDF (reference sequence). The CDR3 sequence is 14 residues long. Unmatched junction bases numbered 3, after V lost 3 bases and J lost 8 bases. CDR3 bases: TGTGCCACCAGCAGGGGACAGGGGAACGAAAAACTGTTTTTT. Amino acid sequence: CATSRGQGNEKLFF.

V and J are TRBV5-1 and TRBJ1-1; 8 bases are a match to TRBD1. The V gene end was trimmed by 9 bases and the J gene end by 3 bases; junction bases not matched to a gene: 10. Germline CDR1 is SGHRS and CDR2 is YFSETQ. The CDR3 consists of 14 residues. CDR3 coding DNA: TGCGCCAATCCCCAGGGGGCAGGGGACACTGAAGCTTTCTTT. Its translation: CANPQGAGDTEAFF.

This rearrangement joins TRBV7-2 to TRBJ1-2; D gene unclear. The CDR3 runs to 17 residues. Germline CDR1 is SGHTA and CDR2 is FQGNSA. V lost 4 bases and J lost 4, with 22 bases in between. CDR3 sequence: CASSSDVGDGKTYGYTF. CDR3 coding DNA: TGTGCCAGCAGCTCGGATGTCGGAGACGGAAAGACCTATGGCTACACCTTC.

Only one count was recorded for this clone. This chain links TRBV15 with TRBJ2-7; D possibly corresponds to TRBD1 (6 bases). The ends were cut back, 4 bases at V and 3 bases at J, with 10 bases in the middle. Germline loops: CDR1 LNHNV, CDR2 YYDKDF (reference sequence). The CDR3 sequence is 13 residues long. CDR3 sequence reads: CATSIHRDYEQYF. The CDR3 DNA is TGTGCCACCAGCATCCACAGGGACTACGAGCAGTACTTC.

This clone was recorded once. The rearrangement joins TRBV4-1 to TRBJ2-2; 8 bases fit TRBD2. Trimming took 3 bases from V and 0 from J; bases not matched to a gene: 6. CDR1 MGHRA and CDR2 YSYEKL come from the germline V gene. The CDR3 covers 17 residues. The CDR3: CASSHAGGFSNTGELFF. CDR3 DNA sequence: TGCGCCAGCAGCCATGCGGGGGGCTTTTCGAACACCGGGGAGCTGTTTTTT.

This chain links TRBV19 with TRBJ1-1; 7 positions match TRBD1. This CDR3 contains 15 residues. Unmatched junction bases numbered 12, after V lost 10 bases and J lost 1 base. Germline V lookup: CDR1 LNHDA, CDR2 SQIVND (reference sequence). CDR3 in amino acids: CATFRGGLGNTEAFF. The CDR3 nucleotides read TGTGCCACTTTCCGAGGGGGCCTGGGGAACACTGAAGCTTTCTTT.

This chain links TRBV5-4 with TRBJ1-2; weak D call: TRBD1 (6 bases). Germline V gene data show CDR1 as SGHNT and CDR2 as YYREEE (reference sequence). This CDR3 comprises 14 residues. Trimming took off 7 bases at V and 8 bases at J, with 21 bases between the two ends. Written as DNA, the CDR3 is TGTGCCAGCGGTTACGCAGGGGCCATGGTAGGCTACACCTTC. Its translation: CASGYAGAMVGYTF.

This chain joins TRBV9 and TRBJ1-2, with 9 bases that match TRBD1. J gave up 2 bases and V 0 bases, and 2 bases lay outside the gene matches. Germline CDR1 is SGDLS and CDR2 is YYNGEE. The CDR3 length is 15 residues. The CDR3 DNA reads TGTGCCAGCAGCGTAGGAGACAGGGGGAACTATGGCTACACCTTC. Protein: CASSVGDRGNYGYTF. Based on the CDR3 plus reference TRBV9 and TRBJ1-2, the full variable domain is DSGVTQTPKHLITATGQRVTLRCSPRSGDLSVYWYQQSLDQGLQFLIQYYNGEERAKGNILERFSAQQFPDLHSELNLSSLELGDSALYFCASSVGDRGNYGYTFGSGTRLTVV.

This clone was observed a single time. The rearrangement links TRBV25-1 to TRBJ2-6; a weak D match, TRBD1 (5 bases). This CDR3 has 18 residues. Germline V lookup: CDR1 MGHDK, CDR2 SYGVNS. V lost 3 bases to trimming and J lost 2 bases, with 17 bases between them. For the CDR3, the DNA is TGTGCCAGCAGTGAGGGAATAGGGGCTCTCACTGGGGCCAACGTCCTGACTTTC. Protein product: CASSEGIGALTGANVLTF.

V is TRBV5-1 and J is TRBJ2-5; D may be TRBD1 (6 bases). This CDR3 comprises 16 residues. The germline V gene has CDR1 SGHRS and CDR2 YFSETQ. Trimming removed 2 bases from V and 0 bases from J, with 14 bases in between. The DNA of the CDR3 is TGCGCCAGCAGCTTCCCCCGGGCAGGGGACCAAGAGACCCAGTACTTC. It encodes CASSFPRAGDQETQYF.

This rearrangement joins TRBV29-1 to TRBJ2-7; 7 nucleotides align to TRBD1. Germline V gives CDR1 SQVTM, CDR2 ANQGSEA. CDR3 length: 12 amino acids. The CDR3 loop is CSSWDSSYEQYF. DNA for the CDR3: TGCAGTTCTTGGGACAGCTCCTACGAGCAGTACTTC.

This chain uses TRBV28 with TRBJ1-5; D might be TRBD1 (6 bases). The germline V gene has CDR1 MDHEN and CDR2 SYDVKM. The ends were cut back, 5 bases at V and 2 bases at J, with 16 bases in the middle. The CDR3 is made up of 16 amino acids. For the CDR3, the DNA is TGTGCCAGCAGTCCCTGGAGGGGGGCGGGCAATCAGCCCCAGCATTTT. Residues: CASSPWRGAGNQPQHF.

The chain uses TRBV25-1 and TRBJ1-3, with a tentative D call TRBD1 (6 bases). The V gene's germline CDR1 is MGHDK and CDR2 SYGVNS. This CDR3 region has 11 residues. V was trimmed by 6 bases and J by 7 bases, leaving 7 bases between them. CDR3 sequence: CASRRGNTIYF. The CDR3 DNA is TGTGCCAGCAGAAGGGGGAACACCATATATTTT.

The table lists this clone with a few counts. The chain combines TRBV5-1 with TRBJ2-1; TRBD1 matches 7 bases. Germline loops: CDR1 SGHRS, CDR2 YFSETQ. The CDR3 covers 13 residues. Trimming removed 7 bases from V and 6 bases from J; junction bases left unmatched: 7. CDR3 residues: CASGTVPSNEQFF. In DNA, the CDR3 is TGCGCCAGCGGGACAGTCCCCAGCAATGAGCAGTTCTTC.

CDR3 in amino acids: CASSPSFYVGELFF. CDR3 DNA: TGTGCCAGCAGTCCATCCTTCTATGTCGGGGAGCTGTTTTTT. This chain uses TRBV6-1 with TRBJ2-2; D ambiguous. The CDR3 has 14 amino acids. Germline lookup yields CDR1 MNHNS and CDR2 SASEGT. The V end was cut by 5 bases, the J end by 7 bases, with 14 bases between.

This clone was seen more than once but under ten times. V usage is TRBV11-2 and J usage is TRBJ1-2; 8 nucleotides align to TRBD1. Germline V gives CDR1 SGHAT, CDR2 FQNNGV. The V gene end was trimmed by 4 bases and the J gene end by 9 bases; junction bases not matched to a gene: 7. CDR3 size: 13 residues. CDR3 sequence (DNA): TGTGCCAGCAGCTCCTACAGGGGGTCGAGCTACACCTTC. Translating gives CASSSYRGSSYTF.

This clone occurred a few times. The chain joins TRBV7-8 to TRBJ2-7; D may be TRBD2 (6 bases). Trimming shortened V by 2 bases and J by 3 bases, and 14 bases separated the two germline ends. Germline CDR1 SGHVS, CDR2 FQNEAQ. This CDR3 comprises 15 residues. CDR3 residues: CASSLRPTGGYEQYF. DNA of the CDR3: TGTGCCAGCAGCTTACGCCCAACCGGGGGCTACGAGCAGTACTTC.

This rearrangement joins TRBV19 to TRBJ2-7; perhaps D is TRBD1 or TRBD2 (5 bases each). Trimming pared 5 bases from V and 2 bases from J, leaving 16 bases between. Per germline, CDR1 LNHDA and CDR2 SQIVND (reference sequence). CDR3 length: 15 amino acids. As DNA, the CDR3 is TGTGCCAGTAGTCCCAAGGGCCAGGGACCCTACGAGCAGTACTTC. The encoded protein is CASSPKGQGPYEQYF.

The chain employs TRBV29-1 and TRBJ2-3; 9 bases fit TRBD2. From germline, CDR1 is SQVTM and CDR2 ANQGSEA. The CDR3 runs to 14 residues. The trim removed 4 bases at V and 2 bases at J, leaving 4 bases unmatched. The CDR3 is CSVGSSGNTDTQYF. The DNA for the CDR3 is TGCAGCGTTGGGTCTAGCGGGAACACAGATACGCAGTATTTT.

The chain recombines TRBV7-9 with TRBJ1-1; D call uncertain. In germline, CDR1 is SEHNR, CDR2 FQNEAQ (reference sequence). The CDR3 runs to 14 residues. The V end was cut by 6 bases, the J end by 13 bases, with 24 bases between. The CDR3 DNA sequence: TGTGCCAGCAGAGGCTTGACCATATCGAGGCACAATTTCTTT. It specifies CASRGLTISRHNFF.

Notes on this clone: The sample has other DNA sequences that encode this CDR3 too. The rearrangement joins TRBV30 to TRBJ1-2; 7 nucleotides line up with TRBD1. Germline CDR1 reads GTSNPN; CDR2 reads SVGIG (reference sequence). Trimming at V came to 2 bases and at J to 9 bases, leaving 6 bases not matched to a gene. The CDR3 spans 12 residues. The CDR3 loop reads CAWSRQGGSYTF. The CDR3 DNA follows: TGTGCCTGGAGTAGGCAGGGGGGAAGCTACACCTTC.

The sample holds one count of this clone. The chain has TRBV7-6 and TRBJ2-3; the D call may be TRBD1 or TRBD2 (5 bases each). From germline, CDR1 is SGHVS and CDR2 FNYEAQ. CDR3 length: 15 residues. Deletions cut 3 bases from V and 3 bases from J, with 13 bases between. CDR3 in DNA: TGTGCCAGCAGCTTGTCCGGGAAGGGGACAGATACGCAGTATTTT. Its translation is CASSLSGKGTDTQYF.